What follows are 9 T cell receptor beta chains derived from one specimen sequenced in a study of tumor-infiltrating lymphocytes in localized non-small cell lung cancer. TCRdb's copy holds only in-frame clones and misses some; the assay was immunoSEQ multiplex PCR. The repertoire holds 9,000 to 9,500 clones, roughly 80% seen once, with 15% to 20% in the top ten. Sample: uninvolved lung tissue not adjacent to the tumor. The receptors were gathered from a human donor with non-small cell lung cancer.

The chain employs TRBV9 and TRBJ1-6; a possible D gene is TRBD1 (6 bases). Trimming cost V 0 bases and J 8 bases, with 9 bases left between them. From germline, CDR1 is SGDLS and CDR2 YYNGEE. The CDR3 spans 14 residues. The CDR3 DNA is TGTGCCAGCAGCGTAGGCAGGGGCGATTCACCCCTCCACTTT. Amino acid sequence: CASSVGRGDSPLHF.

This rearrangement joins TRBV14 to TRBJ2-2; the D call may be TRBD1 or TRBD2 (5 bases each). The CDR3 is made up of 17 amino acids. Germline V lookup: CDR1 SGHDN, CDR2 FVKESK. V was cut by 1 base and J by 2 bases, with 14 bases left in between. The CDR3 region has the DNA TGTGCCAGCAGCCAAGGGTTTGGGACCTCCAACACCGGGGAGCTGTTTTTT. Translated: CASSQGFGTSNTGELFF.

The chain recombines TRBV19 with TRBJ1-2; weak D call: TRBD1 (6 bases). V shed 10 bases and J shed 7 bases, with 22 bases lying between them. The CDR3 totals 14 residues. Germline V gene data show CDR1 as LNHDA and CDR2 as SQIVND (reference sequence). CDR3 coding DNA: TGTGCCACCAATCATAGTCCACAGGGAAGTGGCTACACCTTC. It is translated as CATNHSPQGSGYTF.

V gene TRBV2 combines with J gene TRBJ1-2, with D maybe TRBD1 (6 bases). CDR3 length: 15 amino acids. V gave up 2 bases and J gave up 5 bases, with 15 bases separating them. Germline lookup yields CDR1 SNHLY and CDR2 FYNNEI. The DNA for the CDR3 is TGTGCCAGCAGTGAAACAGGGATCAGTAGATATGGCTACACCTTC. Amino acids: CASSETGISRYGYTF. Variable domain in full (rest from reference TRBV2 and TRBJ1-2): EPEVTQTPSHQVTQMGQEVILRCVPISNHLYFYWYRQILGQKVEFLVSFYNNEISEKSEIFDDQFSVERPDGSNFTLKIRSTKLEDSAMYFCASSETGISRYGYTFGSGTRLTVV.

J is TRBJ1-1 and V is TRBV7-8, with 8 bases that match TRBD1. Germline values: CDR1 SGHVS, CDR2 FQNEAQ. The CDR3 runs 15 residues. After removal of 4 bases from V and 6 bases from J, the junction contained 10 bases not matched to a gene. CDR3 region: CASSSGVDRVAEAFF. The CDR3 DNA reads TGTGCCAGCAGCTCGGGTGTGGACAGGGTGGCTGAAGCTTTCTTT. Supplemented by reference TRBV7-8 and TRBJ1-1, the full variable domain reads GAGVSQSPRYKVAKRGQDVALRCDPISGHVSLFWYQQALGQGPEFLTYFQNEAQLDKSGLPSDRFFAERPEGSVSTLKIQRTQQEDSAVYLCASSSGVDRVAEAFFGQGTRLTVV.

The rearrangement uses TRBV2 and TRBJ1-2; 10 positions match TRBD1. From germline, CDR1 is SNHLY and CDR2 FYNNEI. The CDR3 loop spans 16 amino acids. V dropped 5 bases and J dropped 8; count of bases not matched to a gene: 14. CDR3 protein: CASSPNRQGAMGGYTF. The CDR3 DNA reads TGTGCCAGCAGTCCAAACCGACAGGGGGCAATGGGAGGCTACACCTTC.

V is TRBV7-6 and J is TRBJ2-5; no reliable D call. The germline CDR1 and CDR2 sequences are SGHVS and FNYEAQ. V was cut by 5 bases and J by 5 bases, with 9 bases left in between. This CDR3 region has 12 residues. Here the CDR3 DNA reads TGTGCCAGCAGCCAGACGACGGAGACCCAGTACTTC. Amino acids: CASSQTTETQYF.

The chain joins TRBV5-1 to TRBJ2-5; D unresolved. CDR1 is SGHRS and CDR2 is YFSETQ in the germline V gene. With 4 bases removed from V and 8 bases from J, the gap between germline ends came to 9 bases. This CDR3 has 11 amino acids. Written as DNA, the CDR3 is TGCGCCAGCAGCACGTCTGGAACCCAGTACTTC. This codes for CASSTSGTQYF. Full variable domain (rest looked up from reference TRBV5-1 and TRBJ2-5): KAGVTQTPRYLIKTRGQQVTLSCSPISGHRSVSWYQQTPGQGLQFLFEYFSETQRNKGNFPGRFSGRQFSNSRSEMNVSTLELGDSALYLCASSTSGTQYFGPGTRLLVL.

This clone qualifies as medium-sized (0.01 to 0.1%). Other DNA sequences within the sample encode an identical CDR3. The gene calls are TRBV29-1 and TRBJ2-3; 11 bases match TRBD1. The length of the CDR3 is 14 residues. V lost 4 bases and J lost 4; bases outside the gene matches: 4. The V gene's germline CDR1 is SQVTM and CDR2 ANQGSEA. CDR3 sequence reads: CSVVGTGGADTQYF. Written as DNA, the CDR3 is TGCAGCGTTGTGGGGACAGGGGGGGCAGATACGCAGTATTTT.